The next 21 T cell receptor beta chains were all read from a single sample in a study of T-cell memory formation after mild COVID-19 (dated by TCRdb to the early 2020s). Library construction relied on 5' RACE. The instrument given in TCRdb is Illumina NovaSeq 6000. TCRdb reprocessing: public reads trimmed at Q25 with fastp, clones called with MiXCR, in-frame beta chains kept. CDR3 protein duplicates are merged, each entry listing the most common genes and DNA. This sample is represented by hundreds of thousands of distinct CDR3 sequences; around a sixth of them were singletons. The ten largest clones capture 10% to 15% of the sample. The sample comprised PBMCs or a T cell subset sorted from them (not recorded which). Every receptor here comes from an adult woman who had mild COVID-19 (a few samples of this study predate the infection). The sample titles of this study are shuffled in the database, so cell type and time point are left out; the donor was told from shared clones.

This clonotype was picked up a small number of times. This chain connects TRBV9 to TRBJ2-3; 8 nucleotides match TRBD1. There are 14 residues in the CDR3. After removal of 2 bases from V and 6 bases from J, the junction contained 5 bases not matched to a gene. Germline CDR1 is SGDLS and CDR2 is YYNGEE. The CDR3 sequence is CASSVTTGVDTQYF. In DNA, the CDR3 is TGTGCCAGCAGCGTTACGACAGGGGTGGATACGCAGTATTTT.

This clonotype was counted a few times. The V call is TRBV12-3 or TRBV12-4, the J call TRBJ2-3; 8 nucleotides align to TRBD2. With 5 bases clipped from V and 8 bases from J, the junction kept 12 bases outside the gene matches. This CDR3 has 15 amino acids. The CDR3 region is CASSLERGPSATQYF. In DNA form, the CDR3 reads TGTGCCAGCAGTCTGGAGCGGGGGCCTTCAGCTACGCAGTATTTT.

There are a few counts of this clonotype. The chain joins TRBV12-3 or TRBV12-4 to TRBJ1-4, with D maybe TRBD1 (5 bases). V was shortened by 1 base and J by 8 bases, with 14 bases between the two germline ends. CDR3 length equals 15 residues. CDR3 loop: CASSLGDHPWEKLFF. The CDR3 DNA is TGTGCCAGCAGTTTAGGGGACCACCCGTGGGAAAAACTGTTTTTT.

The CDR3: CAWSRGRYGDGKETQYF. CDR3 DNA sequence: TGTGCCTGGAGTCGTGGACGGTACGGTGACGGAAAAGAGACCCAGTACTTC. The chain uses TRBV30 and TRBJ2-5; D call uncertain. V was trimmed by 2 bases and J by 3 bases, leaving 22 bases between them. The CDR3 runs 17 residues. The V gene's germline CDR1 is GTSNPN and CDR2 SVGIG (reference sequence).

This clonotype was observed a handful of times. This chain uses TRBV11-2 with TRBJ2-7; possible D gene TRBD2, 6 bases. The CDR3 consists of 15 residues. Trimming left V 5 bases short and J 6 bases short, with 20 bases between. In germline, CDR1 is SGHAT, CDR2 FQNNGV. The CDR3 loop reads CASSPGTGRGSEQYF. The CDR3 DNA reads as TGTGCCAGCAGCCCCGGGACCGGGCGGGGCTCCGAGCAGTACTTC.

This clonotype was detected a few times. The chain combines TRBV24-1 with TRBJ2-7, with D possibly TRBD2 on 5 matching bases. This CDR3 has 11 residues. Germline-derived CDR1 and CDR2 are KGHDR and SFDVKD. Trimming left V 8 bases short and J 5 bases short, with 9 bases between. CDR3 DNA sequence: TGTGCCACCACTGAGGGAAACGAGCAGTACTTC. It translates to CATTEGNEQYF.

This clonotype was recorded a few times. The J gene is TRBJ1-1, the V gene TRBV7-9; 8 bases are a match to TRBD1. With 1 base clipped from V and 5 bases from J, the junction kept 3 bases outside the gene matches. This CDR3 has 14 residues. From germline, CDR1 is SEHNR and CDR2 FQNEAQ (reference sequence). CDR3 nucleotide sequence: TGTGCCAGCAGCTTAGGGACAGGGAGTACTGAAGCTTTCTTT. This codes for CASSLGTGSTEAFF.

The chain combines TRBV13 with TRBJ2-3, with TRBD1 matching 7 bases. Per germline, CDR1 PRHDT and CDR2 FYEKMQ (reference sequence). The CDR3 length is 15 residues. V dropped 5 bases and J dropped 3; count of bases not matched to a gene: 8. The CDR3 protein is CASSPRDSLTDTQYF. CDR3 nucleotide sequence: TGTGCCAGCAGCCCCCGGGACAGCTTAACAGATACGCAGTATTTT.

This clonotype was recorded a few times. The chain has TRBV4-3 and TRBJ2-3, with D possibly being TRBD2 (6 bases). V was cut by 11 bases and J by 6 bases, with 15 bases left in between. The CDR3 totals 12 residues. The germline V gene has CDR1 LGHNA and CDR2 YSLEER. CDR3 amino acids: CARGWELDTQYF. The DNA of the CDR3 is TGCGCCCGGGGGTGGGAGTTGGATACGCAGTATTTT.

The V gene is TRBV7-2, the J gene TRBJ2-5; 7 bases align to TRBD2. Per the germline V gene, CDR1 is SGHTA and CDR2 is FQGNSA. V trimming: 3 bases; J trimming: 2 bases; junction bases outside the gene matches: 3. The CDR3 runs to 14 residues. CDR3 in DNA: TGTGCCAGCAGCTTTAGCGGGCTTCAAGAGACCCAGTACTTC. It codes for CASSFSGLQETQYF.

This clonotype was observed a handful of times. The chain uses TRBV20-1 and TRBJ2-5, with 8 positions matching TRBD2. The CDR3 contains 17 residues. Germline CDR1 reads DFQATT; CDR2 reads SNEGSKA (reference sequence). V lost 0 bases, J lost 2 bases, and 11 bases stayed unmatched. Written as DNA, the CDR3 is TGCAGTGCTAGAGATTATTGGGCTAGCGGGTTGCAAGAGACCCAGTACTTC. Translating it yields CSARDYWASGLQETQYF.

As concerns this clonotype: A junction boundary mismatches the germline segment, possibly from a read error. CDR3 coding DNA: TGTGCCAGCAGTTTACCCGCAGGGGCCGTTAGCTTC. This sequence encodes CASSLPAGAVSF. The rearrangement joins TRBV12-3 or TRBV12-4 to TRBJ1-2; D is possibly TRBD1 (6 bases). This CDR3 has 12 amino acids.

This clonotype was recorded a few times. The rearrangement joins TRBV2 to TRBJ2-7; 9 nucleotides align to TRBD1. Trimming at V came to 6 bases and at J to 5 bases, leaving 5 bases not matched to a gene. The CDR3 sequence is 13 residues long. Germline assignment: CDR1 SNHLY and CDR2 FYNNEI. The CDR3 DNA follows: TGTGCCAGCAGGGAAACAGGGGGCCACGAGCAGTACTTC. This codes for CASRETGGHEQYF.

This clonotype has a handful of counts. This chain uses TRBV5-1 with TRBJ2-5, with D maybe TRBD1 (6 bases). This CDR3 is 15 amino acids long. The V end was cut by 7 bases, the J end by 2 bases, with 18 bases between. CDR1 is SGHRS, CDR2 YFSETQ, per germline. The CDR3 reads CASALLGQTQETQYF. CDR3 in DNA: TGCGCCAGCGCCCTCTTAGGACAGACTCAAGAGACCCAGTACTTC.

This chain uses TRBV30 with TRBJ1-4; 9 bases line up with TRBD1. V shed 3 bases, J shed 5 bases, and the junction held 7 bases outside the gene matches. Looked up from germline, CDR1 is GTSNPN and CDR2 is SVGIG (reference sequence). The CDR3 length is 15 residues. CDR3: CAWSPGTGINEKLFF. Written as DNA, the CDR3 is TGTGCCTGGAGCCCAGGGACAGGGATAAATGAAAAACTGTTTTTT.

This clonotype was seen a few times. The chain uses TRBV7-2 and TRBJ1-1; D possibly corresponds to TRBD1 (5 bases). CDR1 and CDR2 from the germline V gene are SGHTA and FQGNSA. CDR3 length: 15 residues. The germline V and J ends were trimmed by 7 bases and 0 bases, with 15 bases remaining between them. The CDR3: CASTRGGHMNTEAFF. CDR3 bases: TGTGCCAGCACCCGAGGCGGACACATGAACACTGAAGCTTTCTTT.

This clonotype showed up many times. The chain recombines TRBV12-3 or TRBV12-4 with TRBJ2-1, with 7 bases that match TRBD1. The CDR3 covers 16 residues. V lost 8 bases to trimming and J lost 8 bases; unmatched junction nucleotides: 18. CDR3 sequence reads: CASPPPGPRGRDEQFF. In DNA, the CDR3 is TGTGCCAGCCCTCCTCCCGGCCCTAGGGGGCGCGATGAGCAGTTCTTC.

The rearrangement uses TRBV7-2 and TRBJ2-3; tentatively, D is TRBD2 (5 bases). Germline lookup yields CDR1 SGHTA and CDR2 FQGNSA. Between the trimmed V and J ends, which lost 1 base and 2 bases, there was a span of 19 bases. This CDR3 is built from 18 residues. The CDR3 region is CASSLVWRGLANTDTQYF. Here the CDR3 DNA reads TGTGCCAGCAGCTTAGTTTGGCGAGGGCTAGCCAACACAGATACGCAGTATTTT.

This clonotype was counted a few times. This chain joins TRBV5-1 and TRBJ2-5; tentatively, D is TRBD2 (5 bases). The V end lost 2 bases, the J end lost 0 bases, and 14 bases lay between the germline ends. The germline V gene encodes CDR1 SGHRS and CDR2 YFSETQ. The CDR3 length is 16 residues. This CDR3 is CASSLPRGSYQETQYF. The CDR3 DNA reads as TGCGCCAGCAGCTTACCCAGAGGGTCATACCAAGAGACCCAGTACTTC.

This rearrangement joins TRBV7-9 to TRBJ2-7; TRBD1 is a possible D gene (5 bases). The CDR3 runs 14 residues. The V and J ends lost 8 bases and 0 bases respectively, with 14 bases between them. Germline assignment: CDR1 SEHNR and CDR2 FQNEAQ (reference sequence). The CDR3 is CASASRADSYEQYF. CDR3 in DNA: TGTGCCAGCGCAAGCAGGGCCGACTCCTACGAGCAGTACTTC.

V is TRBV7-6 and J is TRBJ2-7; D unclear. Germline values: CDR1 SGHVS, CDR2 FNYEAQ. Trimming pared 3 bases from V and 3 bases from J, leaving 15 bases between. The CDR3 totals 15 residues. CDR3: CASSFDFGPNYEQYF. CDR3 DNA: TGTGCCAGCAGCTTTGACTTCGGGCCTAACTACGAGCAGTACTTC.